The sample holds many counts of the clone carrying this TCR beta chain. The sample belongs to a study of T cells after yellow fever vaccination. TCRdb passed the 5' RACE reads through MiXCR, listing each CDR3 protein once. The sample contains about 26,000 distinct CDR3 sequences, 4.5% of which appear only once. CDR3 length equals 15 residues. CDR1 and CDR2 from the germline V gene are SGHTA and FQGNSA. Germline trimming cut 6 bases from V and 0 bases from J; bases unmatched to any gene: 3. General study results and limits: FACS-sorted repertoires could contain abundant clonotypes contaminating from the bulk population.

The gene calls are TRBV7-2 and TRBJ2-3, with 10 bases aligning to TRBD2. The receptor was isolated from a man in his late teens or twenties who received the YFV17D yellow fever vaccine. Sequenced here: PBMCs, either bulk or a sorted T-cell subset (CD4+, CD8+, memory, or dextramer-sorted; not recorded which), sampled on the day of the yellow fever booster vaccination. CDR3 sequence: CASRLAGPSTDTQYF. The CDR3 DNA reads as TGTGCCAGCAGACTAGCGGGACCGAGCACAGATACGCAGTATTTT.